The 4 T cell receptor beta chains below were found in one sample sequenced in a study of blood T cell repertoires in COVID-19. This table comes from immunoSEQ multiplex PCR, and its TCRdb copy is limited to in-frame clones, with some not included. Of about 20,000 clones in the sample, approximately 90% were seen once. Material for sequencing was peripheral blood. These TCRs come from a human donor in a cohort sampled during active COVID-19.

Written as DNA, the CDR3 is TGTGCCACCAGCAGAGACAGCACCGGGGAGCTGTTTTTT. Protein product: CATSRDSTGELFF. The V call is TRBV15, the J call TRBJ2-2; D gene uncertain. This CDR3 has 13 residues. Per germline, CDR1 LNHNV and CDR2 YYDKDF (reference sequence). With 0 bases removed from V and 4 bases from J, the gap between germline ends came to 3 bases.

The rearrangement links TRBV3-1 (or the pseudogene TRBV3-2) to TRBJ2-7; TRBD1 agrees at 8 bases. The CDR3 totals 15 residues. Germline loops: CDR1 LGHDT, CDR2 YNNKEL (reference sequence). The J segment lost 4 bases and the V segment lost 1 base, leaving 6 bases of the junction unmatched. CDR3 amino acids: CASSQGWDRIYEQYF. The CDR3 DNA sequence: TGTGCCAGCAGCCAAGGTTGGGACAGGATATACGAGCAGTACTTC.

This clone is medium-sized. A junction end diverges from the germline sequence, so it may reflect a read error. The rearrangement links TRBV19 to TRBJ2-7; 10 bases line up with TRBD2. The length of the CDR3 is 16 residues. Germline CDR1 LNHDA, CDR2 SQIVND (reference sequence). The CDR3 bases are TGTGCCAGTAGTATTGGGCTAGCGGGAGACTCCCACGAGCAGTACTTC. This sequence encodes CASSIGLAGDSHEQYF.

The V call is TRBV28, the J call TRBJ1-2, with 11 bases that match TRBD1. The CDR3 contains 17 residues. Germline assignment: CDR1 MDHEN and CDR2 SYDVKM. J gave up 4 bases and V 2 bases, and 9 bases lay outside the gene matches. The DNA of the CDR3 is TGTGCCAGCAGTTTACCGGGACAGGGGGTAGGGGGCTATGGCTACACCTTC. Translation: CASSLPGQGVGGYGYTF.